Presented here are 30 T cell receptor beta chains from one specimen sequenced in a study of blood T cell repertoires in COVID-19. Produced via immunoSEQ multiplex PCR; TCRdb's table is partial and in-frame only. The sample contains under 300,000 clones, just over 85% of which appear only once. The sequencing input was peripheral blood. These TCRs come from a woman aged 25-40 years with active or convalescent COVID-19.

The rearrangement links TRBV5-8 to TRBJ1-6; 8 nucleotides align to TRBD1. The length of the CDR3 is 16 residues. V shed 4 bases and J 2 bases; nucleotides not matched to a gene: 5. Germline V gene data show CDR1 as SGHTS and CDR2 as YDEGEE. As DNA, the CDR3 is TGTGCCAGCAGCCTGCACAGGGGGACCTATAATTCACCCCTCCACTTT. Translating it yields CASSLHRGTYNSPLHF.

The genes are TRBV11-2 and TRBJ1-1; 7 nucleotides agree with TRBD1. The CDR3 is made up of 15 amino acids. Germline CDR1 is SGHAT and CDR2 is FQNNGV. The V gene end was trimmed by 1 base and the J gene end by 10 bases; junction bases not matched to a gene: 12. The CDR3 DNA is TGTGCCAGCAGCTTAGCGGAGGCAGGGGGTGGTGGAGCTTTCTTT. Protein: CASSLAEAGGGGAFF.

This clone appeared once. This chain connects TRBV5-8 to TRBJ2-1, with D uncertain. Germline CDR1 is SGHTS and CDR2 is YDEGEE. The ends were cut back, 0 bases at V and 0 bases at J, with 13 bases in the middle. The CDR3 is 17 residues long. The CDR3 coding sequence is TGTGCCAGCAGCTTGGGTCCCCCGAGGAGCTCCTACAATGAGCAGTTCTTC. Its protein product is CASSLGPPRSSYNEQFF.

This chain connects TRBV5-1 to TRBJ2-5, with no clear D. The CDR3 consists of 14 residues. Germline lookup yields CDR1 SGHRS and CDR2 YFSETQ. The germline V and J ends were trimmed by 4 bases and 5 bases, with 15 bases remaining between them. The CDR3 loop reads CASSRVEVWETQYF. In DNA form, the CDR3 reads TGCGCCAGCAGCCGGGTAGAGGTTTGGGAGACCCAGTACTTC. Looking up the rest from reference TRBV5-1 and TRBJ2-5 gives the full variable domain: KAGVTQTPRYLIKTRGQQVTLSCSPISGHRSVSWYQQTPGQGLQFLFEYFSETQRNKGNFPGRFSGRQFSNSRSEMNVSTLELGDSALYLCASSRVEVWETQYFGPGTRLLVL.

The chain employs TRBV7-3 and TRBJ2-2; D perhaps matches TRBD1 (6 bases). CDR1 is SGHTA, CDR2 FQGTGA, per germline. The CDR3 length is 16 residues. V gave up 5 bases and J gave up 2 bases, with 15 bases separating them. The CDR3 loop is CASSPTYRVNTGELFF. The CDR3 DNA is TGTGCCAGCAGCCCCACTTACAGGGTTAACACCGGGGAGCTGTTTTTT.

The chain is built from TRBV5-1 and TRBJ1-6, with D tentatively TRBD1 (5 bases). The V end lost 0 bases, the J end lost 6 bases, and 7 bases lay between the germline ends. CDR1 and CDR2 from the germline V gene are SGHRS and YFSETQ. The CDR3 totals 14 residues. CDR3 protein: CASSLAGGNSPLHF. DNA of the CDR3: TGCGCCAGCAGCTTGGCGGGGGGTAATTCACCCCTCCACTTT.

The rearrangement links TRBV9 to TRBJ1-4; D not certain. This CDR3 is 14 amino acids long. Trimming pared 4 bases from V and 8 bases from J, leaving 15 bases between. Germline values: CDR1 SGDLS, CDR2 YYNGEE. The CDR3 DNA reads as TGTGCCAGCAGCCCCCGAGGAAGCCAAGAAAAACTGTTTTTT. It specifies CASSPRGSQEKLFF.

The CDR3 sequence is CASSLTGGSSYNEQFF. Here the CDR3 DNA reads TGTGCCAGCAGCTTAACAGGGGGCTCGTCCTACAATGAGCAGTTCTTC. The rearrangement uses TRBV11-2 and TRBJ2-1, with 9 bases that match TRBD1. Trimming at V came to 2 bases and at J to 1 base, leaving 3 bases not matched to a gene. This CDR3 comprises 16 residues. Germline CDR1 and CDR2: SGHAT and FQNNGV.

V and J are TRBV7-2 and TRBJ2-4, with no clear D. This CDR3 spans 12 amino acids. Germline-derived CDR1 and CDR2 are SGHTA and FQGNSA. V was clipped by 6 bases and J by 9 bases, with 12 bases between them. This CDR3 is CASSHNPGIQYF. DNA of the CDR3: TGTGCCAGCAGTCATAACCCGGGCATTCAGTACTTC.

This chain links TRBV18 with TRBJ2-2, with D possibly being TRBD2 (5 bases). Germline values: CDR1 KGHSH, CDR2 LQKENI. V was pared by 4 bases and J by 5 bases, with 8 bases between. The CDR3 length is 13 residues. This CDR3 reads CASSLRVTGELFF. CDR3 sequence (DNA): TGTGCCAGCTCACTGCGGGTTACCGGGGAGCTGTTTTTT.

The chain couples TRBV30 to TRBJ1-4, with 8 bases identical to TRBD1. The CDR3 extends over 16 amino acids. CDR1 GTSNPN and CDR2 SVGIG come from the germline V gene (reference sequence). Trimming cost V 1 base and J 1 base; bases outside gene matches: 5. The chain's CDR3 is CAWSADRVQTNEKLFF. CDR3 coding DNA: TGTGCCTGGAGTGCGGACAGGGTGCAAACTAATGAAAAACTGTTTTTT. Drawing the rest from reference TRBV30 and TRBJ1-4, the complete variable domain is SQTIHQWPATLVQPVGSPLSLECTVEGTSNPNLYWYRQAAGRGLQLLFYSVGIGQISSEVPQNLSASRPQDRQFILSSKKLLLSDSGFYLCAWSADRVQTNEKLFFGSGTQLSVL.

The rearrangement uses TRBV20-1 and TRBJ2-6; no firm D call. V shed 3 bases and J shed 0 bases, with 9 bases lying between them. The CDR3 is made up of 15 amino acids. CDR1 is DFQATT and CDR2 is SNEGSKA in the germline V gene (reference sequence). CDR3 sequence reads: CSASSGSSGANVLTF. In DNA form, the CDR3 reads TGCAGTGCTAGTTCAGGTAGCTCTGGGGCCAACGTCCTGACTTTC.

This clone appeared once. This chain links TRBV7-3 with TRBJ2-7; D perhaps matches TRBD2 (6 bases). The CDR3 length is 14 residues. The V gene's germline CDR1 is SGHTA and CDR2 FQGTGA. Trimming cost V 0 bases and J 3 bases, with 9 bases left between them. The CDR3 loop is CASSLTAGGYEQYF. In DNA, the CDR3 is TGTGCCAGCAGCTTAACGGCCGGGGGCTACGAGCAGTACTTC. Together with reference TRBV7-3 and TRBJ2-7, the CDR3 gives the full variable domain: GAGVSQTPSNKVTEKGKYVELRCDPISGHTALYWYRQSLGQGPEFLIYFQGTGAADDSGLPNDRFFAVRPEGSVSTLKIQRTERGDSAVYLCASSLTAGGYEQYFGPGTRLTVT.

The CDR3 loop is CASSPGQGAQYF. CDR3 nucleotides: TGTGCCAGTAGCCCCGGCCAGGGGGCGCAGTATTTT. This chain uses TRBV19 with TRBJ2-3; 7 nucleotides align to TRBD1. Germline values: CDR1 LNHDA, CDR2 SQIVND (reference sequence). The CDR3 is 12 residues long. The ends lost 6 bases at V and 10 bases at J; junction bases unmatched: 7.

Worth noting for this clone: This sample includes further DNA sequences coding for the same CDR3. The CDR3 DNA is TGTGCCAGCAGCCCCGGTTCCTACGAGCAGTACTTC. Its protein product is CASSPGSYEQYF. This chain connects TRBV7-2 to TRBJ2-7; D gene ambiguous. CDR1 is SGHTA and CDR2 is FQGNSA in the germline V gene. The ends were cut back, 5 bases at V and 1 base at J, with 6 bases in the middle. The CDR3 consists of 12 residues.

The chain recombines TRBV28 with TRBJ1-6; no firm D call. Trimming removed 4 bases from V and 10 bases from J, with 5 bases in between. Germline V CDR1 and CDR2: MDHEN, SYDVKM. This CDR3 has 11 amino acids. CDR3 sequence: CASSSRSPLHF. Here the CDR3 DNA reads TGTGCCAGCAGTTCCCGGTCACCCCTCCACTTT.

This clone was seen a handful of times. V and J are TRBV19 and TRBJ1-2; a possible D gene is TRBD1 (5 bases). The germline CDR1 and CDR2 sequences are LNHDA and SQIVND (reference sequence). The CDR3 contains 13 residues. The V and J ends lost 7 bases and 5 bases respectively, with 14 bases between them. For the CDR3, the DNA is TGTGCCAGTACCCCCACCAAGGGGTATGGCTACACCTTC. This encodes CASTPTKGYGYTF. The whole variable domain, remainder taken from reference TRBV19 and TRBJ1-2, is DGGITQSPKYLFRKEGQNVTLSCEQNLNHDAMYWYRQDPGQGLRLIYYSQIVNDFQKGDIAEGYSVSREKKESFPLTVTSAQKNPTAFYLCASTPTKGYGYTFGSGTRLTVV.

This clone was picked up a small number of times. The V gene is TRBV5-6, the J gene TRBJ1-2, with 8 bases identical to TRBD1. V shed 4 bases and J 2 bases; nucleotides not matched to a gene: 1. This CDR3 is 13 amino acids long. Germline V gene data show CDR1 as SGHDT and CDR2 as YYEEEE. CDR3 residues: CASSDRGNYGYTF. As DNA, the CDR3 is TGTGCCAGCAGCGACAGGGGAAACTATGGCTACACCTTC.

V and J are TRBV7-2 and TRBJ1-3; D is uncertain. This CDR3 spans 14 amino acids. Germline assignment: CDR1 SGHTA and CDR2 FQGNSA. V was trimmed by 3 bases and J by 0 bases, leaving 6 bases between them. The CDR3 region is CASSFRLSGNTIYF. The CDR3 DNA is TGTGCCAGCAGCTTCAGGCTCTCTGGAAACACCATATATTTT. The whole variable domain, filled in from reference TRBV7-2 and TRBJ1-3, reads GAGVSQSPSNKVTEKGKDVELRCDPISGHTALYWYRQSLGQGLEFLIYFQGNSAPDKSGLPSDRFSAERTGGSVSTLTIQRTQQEDSAVYLCASSFRLSGNTIYFGEGSWLTVV.

In its sample, this clone was seen a few times. The genes are TRBV6-5 and TRBJ1-1; D possibly corresponds to TRBD1 (5 bases). CDR1 and CDR2 from the germline V gene are MNHEY and SVGAGI. This CDR3 is built from 13 residues. Trimming removed 11 bases from V and 3 bases from J, with 16 bases in between. CDR3 nucleotides: TGTGCCGGCCAGTACCGGGGGGACACTGAAGCTTTCTTT. Its protein is CAGQYRGDTEAFF.

A note on this clone: It is unclear where the CDR3 begins or ends on the DNA, so no DNA is shown, and the CDR3 is as TCRdb lists it. The chain's CDR3 is CASSKGGRVGVGNTIYF. The V gene is TRBV21-1, the J gene TRBJ1-3. TRBV21-1 is recorded as a pseudogene. From its first to its last residue, the CDR3 has 17 amino acids.

The chain joins TRBV7-6 to TRBJ1-4; TRBD1 aligns across 8 bases. Germline V CDR1 and CDR2: SGHVS, FNYEAQ. The CDR3 spans 14 residues. V was clipped by 3 bases and J by 7 bases; unmatched bases: 4. As DNA, the CDR3 is TGTGCCAGCAGCTTGAACAGGGGGGTTGAAAAACTGTTTTTT. Translation gives CASSLNRGVEKLFF.

This clone was seen once. The V gene is TRBV6-5, the J gene TRBJ1-2; D unclear. CDR1 and CDR2 from the germline V gene are MNHEY and SVGAGI. Trimming pared 0 bases from V and 1 base from J, leaving 12 bases between. The CDR3 consists of 16 residues. In DNA, the CDR3 is TGTGCCAGCAGTTACTCGATAAGTTCAGTTAACTATGGCTACACCTTC. Protein product: CASSYSISSVNYGYTF.

The chain recombines TRBV9 with TRBJ1-6; D perhaps matches TRBD1 (5 bases). The CDR3 consists of 15 residues. Trimming left V 4 bases short and J 3 bases short, with 11 bases between. The germline V gene encodes CDR1 SGDLS and CDR2 YYNGEE. The CDR3 reads CASSSRTGYNSPLHF. The CDR3 DNA reads TGTGCCAGCAGCTCGCGAACAGGCTATAATTCACCCCTCCACTTT.

This chain links TRBV21-1 with TRBJ2-5; the table names TRBD2, a call not compared with the DNA. TRBV21-1 is a documented pseudogene. The CDR3 has 16 residues. The CDR3 loop is CASKSTSGSDQETQYF. The CDR3 bases are TGTGCCAGCAAGTCGACTAGCGGGAGCGATCAAGAGACCCAGTACTTC.

This clone was detected a few times. The V call is TRBV27, the J call TRBJ1-4; D unresolved. CDR3 length equals 14 residues. CDR1 MNHEY and CDR2 SMNVEV come from the germline V gene (reference sequence). V lost 5 bases and J lost 4, with 11 bases in between. CDR3 coding DNA: TGTGCCAGCAGTGCTTACGGTGTTAATGAAAAACTGTTTTTT. This sequence encodes CASSAYGVNEKLFF.

This chain links TRBV9 with TRBJ1-1; perhaps TRBD1 as D (5 bases). Trimming shortened V by 4 bases and J by 7 bases, and 14 bases separated the two germline ends. CDR1 SGDLS and CDR2 YYNGEE come from the germline V gene. The CDR3 consists of 13 residues. CDR3 DNA: TGTGCCAGCAGCAAATGGGGGGTAGGTGAAGCTTTCTTT. It specifies CASSKWGVGEAFF.

This chain joins TRBV6-1 and TRBJ1-3; 10 bases are a match to TRBD1. Germline CDR1 reads MNHNS; CDR2 reads SASEGT. Trimming removed 3 bases from V and 11 bases from J; junction bases left unmatched: 13. The CDR3 sequence is 16 residues long. Written as DNA, the CDR3 is TGTGCCAGCAGTGAGATCCCGGGACAGGGGATCGCGGCCATATATTTT. It encodes CASSEIPGQGIAAIYF.

The gene calls are TRBV28 and TRBJ1-2, with 7 nucleotides matching TRBD1. The CDR3 is 14 residues long. The J segment lost 5 bases and the V segment lost 6 bases, leaving 9 bases of the junction unmatched. Germline V gene lookup returns CDR1 MDHEN and CDR2 SYDVKM. The CDR3 DNA reads TGTGCCAGCAGGATCACAGGGGCTGCTTATGGCTACACCTTC. Its protein is CASRITGAAYGYTF.

The V gene is TRBV7-9, the J gene TRBJ1-3; D ambiguous. This CDR3 contains 14 residues. Germline CDR1 reads SEHNR; CDR2 reads FQNEAQ (reference sequence). Trimming shortened V by 2 bases and J by 4 bases, and 9 bases separated the two germline ends. Here the CDR3 reads CASSLSQEGNTIYF. CDR3 sequence (DNA): TGTGCCAGCAGCTTATCCCAGGAAGGAAACACCATATATTTT.